This TCR beta chain derives from a study of response to subunit inactivated influenza vaccine. Whole-study findings and limits: Each seasonal influenza vaccination recruits few new T cells, the authors suggested.

CDR1 and CDR2 from the germline V gene are SGHRS and YFSETQ. Between the trimmed V and J ends, which lost 0 bases and 2 bases, there was a span of 6 bases. This CDR3 region has 13 residues. This clonotype was seen ten or more times. The target antigen is unknown. TCRdb re-derived calls from the RT-PCR reads in MiXCR, one entry per CDR3 protein. This sample has 490,000 or so distinct CDR3 sequences; 6.5% to 8% occur once, and the top ten carry around 13%. V and J are TRBV5-1 and TRBJ2-7; D gene ambiguous. This receptor was identified in a man aged 45 to 75 who received an inactivated influenza vaccine. Material: PBMCs from blood, obtained roughly 24 months after vaccination. The CDR3 here is CASSLATPYEQYF. The CDR3 DNA reads as TGCGCCAGCAGCTTGGCTACACCCTACGAGCAGTACTTC.